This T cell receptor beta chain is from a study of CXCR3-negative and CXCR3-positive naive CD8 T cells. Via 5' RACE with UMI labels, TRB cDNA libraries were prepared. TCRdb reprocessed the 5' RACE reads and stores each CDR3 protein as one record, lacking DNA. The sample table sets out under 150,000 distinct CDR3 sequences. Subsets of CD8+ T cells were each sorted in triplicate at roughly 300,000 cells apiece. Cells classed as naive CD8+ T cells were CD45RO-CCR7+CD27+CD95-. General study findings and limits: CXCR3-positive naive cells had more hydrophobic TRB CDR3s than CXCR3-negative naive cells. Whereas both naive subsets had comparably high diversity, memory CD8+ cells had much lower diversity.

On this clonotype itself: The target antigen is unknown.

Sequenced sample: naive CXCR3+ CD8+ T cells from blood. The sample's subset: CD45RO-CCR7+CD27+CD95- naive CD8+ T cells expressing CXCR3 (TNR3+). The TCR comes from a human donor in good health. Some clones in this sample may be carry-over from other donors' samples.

The CDR3 reads CASSHLADGYNEQFF. The V gene is TRBV19, the J gene TRBJ2-1; the D call of TRBD2 rests on TCRdb alone, since no DNA is present to check it. The germline CDR1 and CDR2 sequences are LNHDA and SQIVND (reference sequence). CDR3 length: 15 amino acids.